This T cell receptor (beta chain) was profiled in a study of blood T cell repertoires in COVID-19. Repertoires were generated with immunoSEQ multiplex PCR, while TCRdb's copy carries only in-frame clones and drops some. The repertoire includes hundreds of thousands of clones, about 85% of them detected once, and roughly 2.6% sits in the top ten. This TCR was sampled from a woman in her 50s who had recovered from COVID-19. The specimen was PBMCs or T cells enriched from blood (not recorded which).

The CDR3 spells CSVRDRELGTEAFF. The CDR3 DNA reads TGCAGCGTCCGGGACAGGGAACTTGGCACTGAAGCTTTCTTT. V gene TRBV29-1 combines with J gene TRBJ1-1; 9 bases align to TRBD1. V lost 6 bases to trimming and J lost 4 bases; unmatched junction nucleotides: 9. Germline V gene data show CDR1 as SQVTM and CDR2 as ANQGSEA. This CDR3 region has 14 residues.